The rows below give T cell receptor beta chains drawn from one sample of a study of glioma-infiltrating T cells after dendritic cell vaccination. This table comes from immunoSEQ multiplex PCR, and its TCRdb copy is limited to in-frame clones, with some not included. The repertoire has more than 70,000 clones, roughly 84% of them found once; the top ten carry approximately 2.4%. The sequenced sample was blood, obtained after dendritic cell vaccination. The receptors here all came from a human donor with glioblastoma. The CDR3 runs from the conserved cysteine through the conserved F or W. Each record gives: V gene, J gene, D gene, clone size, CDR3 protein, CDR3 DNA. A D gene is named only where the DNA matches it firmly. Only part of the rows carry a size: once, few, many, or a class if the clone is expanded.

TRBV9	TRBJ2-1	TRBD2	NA	CASSVGGTSGVSEQFF	TGTGCCAGCAGCGTCGGAGGGACTAGCGGGGTATCTGAGCAGTTCTTC
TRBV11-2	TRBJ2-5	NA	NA	CASSLGRIAAPKETQYF	TGTGCCAGCAGCCTGGGGAGGATAGCAGCTCCTAAAGAGACCCAGTACTTC
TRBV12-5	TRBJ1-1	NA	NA	CASGQKQLEAFF	TGTGCTAGTGGACAGAAACAGCTTGAAGCTTTCTTT
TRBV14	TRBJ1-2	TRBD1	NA	CASSQEYRGGYTF	TGTGCCAGCAGCCAAGAATACAGGGGGGGCTACACCTTC
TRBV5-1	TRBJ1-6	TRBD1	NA	CASSSSQGGNSPLHF	TGCGCCAGCAGCTCCTCACAGGGGGGAAATTCACCCCTCCACTTT
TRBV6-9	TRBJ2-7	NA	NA	CASSLKGGSCYEQYF	TGTGCCAGCAGCCTGAAGGGGGGGAGCTGCTACGAGCAGTACTTC
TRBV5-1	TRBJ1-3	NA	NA	CASSFNGLSSGNTIYF	TGCGCCAGCAGCTTCAACGGACTCTCCTCTGGAAACACCATATATTTT
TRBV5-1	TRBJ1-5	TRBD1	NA	CASSSGQGGQPQHF	TGCGCCAGCAGCTCGGGACAGGGAGGACAGCCCCAGCATTTT
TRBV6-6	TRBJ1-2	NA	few	CASRSRTEAPGYTF	TGTGCCAGCAGATCCCGGACGGAGGCCCCTGGCTACACCTTC
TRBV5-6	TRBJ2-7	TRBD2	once	CASSLFWRESYEQYF	TGTGCCAGCAGCTTATTCTGGCGGGAGTCCTACGAGCAGTACTTC
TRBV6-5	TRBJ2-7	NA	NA	CASSRRTESYEQYF	TGTGCCAGCAGCCGACGGACAGAATCCTACGAGCAGTACTTC
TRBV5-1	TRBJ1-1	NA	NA	CASSLWSGGTEVNTEAFF	TGCGCCAGCAGCTTGTGGAGTGGCGGGACGGAGGTGAACACTGAAGCTTTCTTT
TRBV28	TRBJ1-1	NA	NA	CASNPRLLNTEAFF	TGTGCCAGCAATCCGAGACTCCTGAACACTGAAGCTTTCTTT
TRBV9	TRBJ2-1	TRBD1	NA	CASSLRQGIFPYNEQFF	TGTGCCAGCAGCCTCCGACAGGGGATCTTTCCATACAATGAGCAGTTCTTC
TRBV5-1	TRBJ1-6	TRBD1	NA	CASSLAGGGNSPLHF	TGCGCCAGCAGCTTGGCAGGGGGCGGGAATTCACCCCTCCACTTT
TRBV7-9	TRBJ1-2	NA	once	CASSSINLQVPGYGYTF	TGTGCCAGCAGCTCCATCAATCTACAGGTTCCTGGCTATGGCTACACCTTC
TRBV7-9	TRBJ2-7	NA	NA	CASSHRDWGTKYEQYF	TGTGCCAGCAGCCACCGCGACTGGGGCACTAAATACGAGCAGTACTTC
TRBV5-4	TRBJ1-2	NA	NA	CASSFLDREHNYGYTF	TGTGCCAGCAGCTTCTTGGACAGAGAACATAACTATGGCTACACCTTC
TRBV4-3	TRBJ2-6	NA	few	CASSQEWAGVTGANVLTF	TGCGCCAGCAGCCAAGAATGGGCAGGGGTAACGGGGGCCAACGTCCTGACTTTC
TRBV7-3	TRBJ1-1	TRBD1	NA	CASSSDRGAEAFF	TGTGCCAGCAGCTCCGACAGGGGGGCTGAAGCTTTCTTT